Presented here are 27 T cell receptor beta chains from one specimen sequenced in a study of graft-versus-host responses after intestinal transplantation. Their cognate antigens are unknown. The table came from immunoSEQ multiplex PCR; TCRdb's copy has only in-frame clones and leaves some out. The sample gives roughly 77,000 clones, around 92% of which show up once; around 2.5% is in the top ten. The material sequenced was unstimulated CD8+ T cells sorted from spleen or lymph node cells, taken before intestinal transplant. These receptors all come from a human donor who received an intestinal transplant.

This clone was counted between two and nine times. The chain is built from TRBV16 and TRBJ1-4; a possible D gene is TRBD1 (6 bases). The V and J ends lost 0 bases and 5 bases respectively, with 10 bases between them. Germline V CDR1 and CDR2: KGHSY, FQNENV. The CDR3 is 15 amino acids. The CDR3 coding sequence is TGTGCCAGCAGCCAATCGGGGACACTCAATGAAAAACTGTTTTTT. Protein: CASSQSGTLNEKLFF.

The chain joins TRBV9 to TRBJ2-1; tentatively, D is TRBD1 (5 bases). This CDR3 is built from 16 residues. Germline CDR1 SGDLS, CDR2 YYNGEE. Trimming cost V 0 bases and J 2 bases, with 12 bases left between them. The CDR3 loop is CASSVAQVSPYNEQFF. CDR3 bases: TGTGCCAGCAGCGTAGCACAGGTGTCGCCCTACAATGAGCAGTTCTTC.

The chain carries TRBV7-8 and TRBJ1-5; 10 positions match TRBD1. Germline CDR1 is SGHVS and CDR2 is FQNEAQ. The CDR3 loop spans 18 amino acids. The J segment lost 4 bases and the V segment lost 7 bases, leaving 16 bases of the junction unmatched. DNA for the CDR3: TGTGCCAGCACCCTAGACCCGACCGGGACAGGGGAGAATCAGCCCCAGCATTTT. It is translated as CASTLDPTGTGENQPQHF.

The chain employs TRBV2 and TRBJ1-1; possible D gene TRBD1, 6 bases. The germline V gene has CDR1 SNHLY and CDR2 FYNNEI. Trimming took off 11 bases at V and 0 bases at J, with 22 bases between the two ends. There are 16 residues in the CDR3. CDR3 sequence reads: CALGGLQGFMNTEAFF. DNA for the CDR3: TGTGCCCTGGGGGGACTACAGGGATTCATGAACACTGAAGCTTTCTTT. The complete variable domain, with remaining parts taken from reference TRBV2 and TRBJ1-1, reads EPEVTQTPSHQVTQMGQEVILRCVPISNHLYFYWYRQILGQKVEFLVSFYNNEISEKSEIFDDQFSVERPDGSNFTLKIRSTKLEDSAMYFCALGGLQGFMNTEAFFGQGTRLTVV.

This chain uses TRBV7-9 with TRBJ1-1; 12 nucleotides agree with TRBD1. The V segment lost 5 bases and the J segment 6 bases; nucleotides outside the gene matches: 16. CDR3 length: 18 residues. Germline CDR1 SEHNR, CDR2 FQNEAQ (reference sequence). The CDR3: CASSLSPGQGAVWAEAFF. Written as DNA, the CDR3 is TGTGCCAGCAGCCTGAGTCCGGGACAGGGGGCGGTTTGGGCTGAAGCTTTCTTT. Full variable domain (remainder filled in from reference TRBV7-9 and TRBJ1-1): DTGVSQNPRHKITKRGQNVTFRCDPISEHNRLYWYRQTLGQGPEFLTYFQNEAQLEKSRLLSDRFSAERPKGSFSTLEIQRTEQGDSAMYLCASSLSPGQGAVWAEAFFGQGTRLTVV.

The V and J genes are TRBV5-1 and TRBJ2-5; TRBD1 matches 11 bases. Germline CDR1 SGHRS, CDR2 YFSETQ. CDR3 length: 14 residues. V lost 4 bases to trimming and J lost 4 bases; unmatched junction nucleotides: 3. The chain's CDR3 is CASSPGQGAETQYF. CDR3 bases: TGCGCCAGCAGCCCCGGACAGGGGGCAGAGACCCAGTACTTC.

The J gene is TRBJ2-1, the V gene TRBV4-1, with 15 bases that match TRBD2. V was pared by 4 bases and J by 10 bases, with 5 bases of the junction left unmatched. Germline CDR1 MGHRA, CDR2 YSYEKL. This CDR3 region has 15 residues. The CDR3 here is CASSLSGLAGGEQFF. In DNA, the CDR3 is TGCGCCAGCAGCCTATCGGGACTAGCGGGAGGCGAGCAGTTCTTC.

The V and J genes are TRBV5-6 and TRBJ2-3, with TRBD1 matching 9 bases. CDR1 SGHDT and CDR2 YYEEEE come from the germline V gene. With 4 bases clipped from V and 1 base from J, the junction kept 4 bases outside the gene matches. This CDR3 is built from 15 residues. CDR3 nucleotides: TGTGCCAGCAGCGGGGGACAGGGTGGCACAGATACGCAGTATTTT. This gives the protein CASSGGQGGTDTQYF.

The rearrangement uses TRBV29-1 and TRBJ2-5, with unresolved D. This CDR3 is built from 10 residues. Germline-derived CDR1 and CDR2 are SQVTM and ANQGSEA. Trimming took off 2 bases at V and 7 bases at J, with 5 bases between the two ends. The CDR3 spells CSVEYSTQYF. The CDR3 bases are TGCAGCGTTGAATATTCGACCCAGTACTTC.

V usage is TRBV18 and J usage is TRBJ2-1; possibly TRBD2 for D (7 bases). The CDR3 runs to 13 residues. Germline CDR1 and CDR2: KGHSH and LQKENI. V lost 5 bases and J 7 bases, leaving 12 bases between the germline ends. CDR3 coding DNA: TGTGCCAGCTCAACGGGGGGCCTTAATGAGCAGTTCTTC. This sequence encodes CASSTGGLNEQFF.

The V call is TRBV2, the J call TRBJ2-7; D is possibly TRBD2 (5 bases). This CDR3 spans 14 amino acids. With 4 bases removed from V and 3 bases from J, the gap between germline ends came to 13 bases. Germline CDR1 reads SNHLY; CDR2 reads FYNNEI. The CDR3 reads CASSGFWRLYEQYF. Written as DNA, the CDR3 is TGTGCCAGCAGTGGATTTTGGAGGCTCTACGAGCAGTACTTC.

This chain connects TRBV19 to TRBJ2-3; 9 nucleotides match TRBD1. The CDR3 extends over 13 amino acids. Germline V gene data show CDR1 as LNHDA and CDR2 as SQIVND (reference sequence). V trimming: 4 bases; J trimming: 4 bases; junction bases outside the gene matches: 0. Here the CDR3 reads CASSRQGADTQYF. CDR3 nucleotides: TGTGCCAGTAGTAGACAGGGGGCAGATACGCAGTATTTT.

This clone was seen just once. The chain joins TRBV28 to TRBJ2-6; 9 nucleotides line up with TRBD1. V shed 6 bases, J shed 4 bases, and the junction held 4 bases outside the gene matches. The CDR3 is made up of 15 amino acids. The germline V gene has CDR1 MDHEN and CDR2 SYDVKM. The DNA of the CDR3 is TGTGCCAGCAGCAACAGGGGGCTAGGGGCCAACGTCCTGACTTTC. It is translated as CASSNRGLGANVLTF.

The rearrangement links TRBV28 to TRBJ1-1, with a possible D match to TRBD1 (6 bases). The CDR3 is 14 amino acids. Looked up from germline, CDR1 is MDHEN and CDR2 is SYDVKM. Trimming left V 5 bases short and J 6 bases short, with 16 bases between. CDR3 bases: TGTGCCAGCAGTCCCCGGGACATTCCCCCTGAAGCTTTCTTT. Translated, it gives CASSPRDIPPEAFF.

This chain connects TRBV19 to TRBJ2-7; D perhaps matches TRBD2 (6 bases). CDR3 length equals 13 residues. V was shortened by 3 bases and J by 5 bases, with 11 bases between the two germline ends. The germline V gene encodes CDR1 LNHDA and CDR2 SQIVND (reference sequence). DNA for the CDR3: TGTGCCAGTAGTATCGGGGGTCGCGACGAGCAGTACTTC. Amino acids: CASSIGGRDEQYF.

The V gene is TRBV27, the J gene TRBJ2-7; the match to TRBD2 covers 8 bases. The germline gives CDR1 MNHEY, CDR2 SMNVEV (reference sequence). The CDR3 extends over 16 amino acids. With V trimmed by 2 bases and J by 4 bases, 10 bases remained unmatched. As DNA, the CDR3 is TGTGCCAGCAGTTTAACTACCCAGGGCGGGGGGTACGAGCAGTACTTC. This codes for CASSLTTQGGGYEQYF.

This clone appeared once. The rearrangement links TRBV7-9 to TRBJ2-7; TRBD1 matches 11 bases. Germline V gives CDR1 SEHNR, CDR2 FQNEAQ (reference sequence). The ends lost 5 bases at V and 3 bases at J; junction bases unmatched: 9. The CDR3 sequence is 16 residues long. Here the CDR3 reads CASSPRAGQGDYEQYF. CDR3 coding DNA: TGTGCCAGCAGCCCGAGGGCGGGACAGGGGGACTACGAGCAGTACTTC.

J is TRBJ2-2 and V is TRBV19; D gene ambiguous. The germline CDR1 and CDR2 sequences are LNHDA and SQIVND (reference sequence). CDR3 length: 16 residues. Trimming left V 6 bases short and J 0 bases short, with 14 bases between. Here the CDR3 reads CASRERRTSNTGELFF. The CDR3 region has the DNA TGTGCCAGTAGGGAGAGGCGCACTTCGAACACCGGGGAGCTGTTTTTT.

The chain employs TRBV19 and TRBJ1-2, with a tentative D call TRBD1 (6 bases). Looked up from germline, CDR1 is LNHDA and CDR2 is SQIVND (reference sequence). This CDR3 region has 12 residues. Trimming shortened V by 8 bases and J by 4 bases, and 11 bases separated the two germline ends. CDR3 sequence reads: CASLGGSYGYTF. The CDR3 DNA reads as TGTGCCAGTTTAGGGGGATCCTATGGCTACACCTTC.

This clone was picked up a small number of times. The chain is built from TRBV29-1 and TRBJ2-7; D is undetermined. Deletions cut 5 bases from V and 1 base from J, with 9 bases between. Germline V gene data show CDR1 as SQVTM and CDR2 as ANQGSEA. This CDR3 contains 12 residues. The CDR3 region is CSVTNSSYEQYF. As DNA, the CDR3 is TGCAGCGTTACGAACAGTTCCTACGAGCAGTACTTC.

The genes are TRBV2 and TRBJ2-7; 8 nucleotides match TRBD2. The germline gives CDR1 SNHLY, CDR2 FYNNEI. The CDR3 covers 14 residues. J gave up 5 bases and V 8 bases, and 11 bases lay outside the gene matches. The CDR3 DNA reads as TGTGCCAGCTACAGGCCCCCGGGGGGGGACGAGCAGTACTTC. Protein product: CASYRPPGGDEQYF.

This chain connects TRBV9 to TRBJ2-4, with TRBD1 matching over 12 bases. Trimming removed 4 bases from V and 3 bases from J; junction bases left unmatched: 17. Per the germline V gene, CDR1 is SGDLS and CDR2 is YYNGEE. The CDR3 contains 20 residues. The CDR3 loop reads CASSPGQGAEVGVGKNIQYF. The CDR3 bases are TGTGCCAGCAGCCCGGGACAGGGGGCAGAAGTGGGGGTGGGCAAAAACATTCAGTACTTC. The complete variable domain, with remaining parts taken from reference TRBV9 and TRBJ2-4, reads DSGVTQTPKHLITATGQRVTLRCSPRSGDLSVYWYQQSLDQGLQFLIQYYNGEERAKGNILERFSAQQFPDLHSELNLSSLELGDSALYFCASSPGQGAEVGVGKNIQYFGAGTRLSVL.

The chain has TRBV9 and TRBJ2-2; 7 positions match TRBD1. The CDR3 is 17 residues long. Germline CDR1 is SGDLS and CDR2 is YYNGEE. Unmatched junction bases numbered 9, after V lost 4 bases and J lost 0 bases. The CDR3 nucleotides are TGTGCCAGCAGCTATCCGACAGGGAGTACGAACACCGGGGAGCTGTTTTTT. This gives the protein CASSYPTGSTNTGELFF.

This clone occurred once. The V gene is TRBV28, the J gene TRBJ2-2, with 8 bases lining up with TRBD1. The germline V gene encodes CDR1 MDHEN and CDR2 SYDVKM. Unmatched junction bases numbered 8, after V lost 6 bases and J lost 5 bases. The CDR3 is 15 amino acids. CDR3 loop: CASRKTGVATGELFF. In nucleotides, the CDR3 is TGTGCCAGCAGGAAGACAGGGGTTGCAACCGGGGAGCTGTTTTTT.

The chain has TRBV13 and TRBJ1-2, with D possibly TRBD1 on 5 matching bases. Germline V gene data show CDR1 as PRHDT and CDR2 as FYEKMQ (reference sequence). V gave up 4 bases and J gave up 0 bases, with 9 bases separating them. The CDR3 runs to 14 residues. The CDR3: CASSSQEPNYGYTF. DNA of the CDR3: TGTGCCAGCAGCTCACAGGAGCCTAACTATGGCTACACCTTC. The entire variable domain, with the rest obtained from reference TRBV13 and TRBJ1-2, is as follows: AAGVIQSPRHLIKEKRETATLKCYPIPRHDTVYWYQQGPGQDPQFLISFYEKMQSDKGSIPDRFSAQQFSDYHSELNMSSLELGDSALYFCASSSQEPNYGYTFGSGTRLTVV.

The genes are TRBV27 and TRBJ2-1; 7 nucleotides agree with TRBD2. The junction had 10 bases not matched to a gene; V was cut back by 1 base and J by 4 bases. Per germline, CDR1 MNHEY and CDR2 SMNVEV (reference sequence). This CDR3 spans 17 amino acids. For the CDR3, the DNA is TGTGCCAGCAGTTTATTAGGAGGGGCGGGAGCTTACAATGAGCAGTTCTTC. Protein product: CASSLLGGAGAYNEQFF.

The chain employs TRBV28 and TRBJ2-7; D possibly corresponds to TRBD2 (7 bases). V dropped 1 base and J dropped 2 bases, with 21 bases sitting between them. The CDR3 totals 18 residues. Per the germline V gene, CDR1 is MDHEN and CDR2 is SYDVKM. The CDR3 reads CASSLSLGGHIITYEQYF. The DNA for the CDR3 is TGTGCCAGCAGTTTATCTTTGGGGGGGCACATAATAACCTACGAGCAGTACTTC.